This TCR beta chain was identified in a study of blood T cell repertoires in COVID-19. Study details: Samples taken during acute and convalescent COVID-19 were collected in the United States, Italy and Spain. In each case, the material was cDNA or gDNA derived from T cells, B-cell-depleted T cells, or PBMCs.

Followed over time, Seattle patients had been enrolled while infection was active. Germline loops: CDR1 SGHRS, CDR2 YFSETQ. V gave up 2 bases and J gave up 3 bases, with 15 bases separating them. The CDR3 consists of 15 residues. In the original analysis: Reference gene primer amplification gave estimated nucleated cell counts. The repertoire was sequenced with immunoSEQ multiplex PCR; TCRdb's copy has only in-frame clones and lacks some. That table gives V, J and clone size, and the DNA gave D and trimming. The sample lists around 24,000 clones; roughly nine tenths were seen once. Sample: peripheral blood. The chain has TRBV5-1 and TRBJ2-7; TRBD1 is a possible D gene (5 bases). This TCR was sampled from a man in his 70s with COVID-19, enrolled during active disease. CDR3 residues: CASSFGRGGIYEQYF. CDR3 DNA: TGCGCCAGCAGCTTCGGTAGGGGCGGTATCTACGAGCAGTACTTC. The full variable domain, its missing parts supplied by reference TRBV5-1 and TRBJ2-7, is KAGVTQTPRYLIKTRGQQVTLSCSPISGHRSVSWYQQTPGQGLQFLFEYFSETQRNKGNFPGRFSGRQFSNSRSEMNVSTLELGDSALYLCASSFGRGGIYEQYFGPGTRLTVT.